These 17 T cell receptor beta chains came from one sample sequenced in a study of CD8 T cells in Susac syndrome. Reverse transcription used roughly 0.5 to 1 ug RNA and random hexamers. In TCRdb, the immunoSEQ multiplex PCR reads were re-called with MiXCR into one record per CDR3 protein. The sample contains roughly 130,000 distinct CDR3 sequences, approximately 96% of which appear only once. Sequencing was carried out using CD4+ T cells from PBMCs. Receptor source: a human donor with multiple sclerosis.

The chain carries TRBV13 and TRBJ2-7; no firm D call. The CDR3 is made up of 14 amino acids. The germline gives CDR1 PRHDT, CDR2 FYEKMQ (reference sequence). V lost 5 bases and J 4 bases, leaving 15 bases between the germline ends. CDR3 sequence: CASSRVIWGYEQYF. CDR3 coding DNA: TGTGCCAGCAGCCGAGTCATTTGGGGATACGAGCAGTACTTC.

The gene calls are TRBV20-1 and TRBJ2-6; D ambiguous. Germline CDR1 DFQATT, CDR2 SNEGSKA (reference sequence). The CDR3 totals 16 residues. The germline V and J ends were trimmed by 6 bases and 2 bases, with 17 bases remaining between them. The CDR3 DNA sequence: TGCAGTGCCGGTACCATAAGACATCCTGGGGCCAACGTCCTGACTTTC. Its protein is CSAGTIRHPGANVLTF.

The chain employs TRBV25-1 and TRBJ1-1; possibly TRBD1 for D (5 bases). The V end was cut by 1 base, the J end by 2 bases, with 11 bases between. The CDR3 covers 15 residues. Germline V gene lookup returns CDR1 MGHDK and CDR2 SYGVNS. CDR3 amino acids: CASSEWEWDNTEAFF. As DNA, the CDR3 is TGTGCCAGCAGTGAATGGGAGTGGGACAACACTGAAGCTTTCTTT.

The chain uses TRBV9 and TRBJ2-7, with D possibly TRBD2 on 6 matching bases. The CDR3 has 15 amino acids. Trimming shortened V by 4 bases and J by 0 bases, and 14 bases separated the two germline ends. CDR1 is SGDLS and CDR2 is YYNGEE in the germline V gene. This chain's CDR3 is CASSLQPSVSYEQYF. The CDR3 coding sequence is TGTGCCAGCAGCCTCCAACCTAGCGTCTCCTACGAGCAGTACTTC.

This clonotype was counted once. The rearrangement joins TRBV9 to TRBJ2-7; 8 nucleotides align to TRBD2. CDR1 SGDLS and CDR2 YYNGEE come from the germline V gene. V gave up 4 bases and J gave up 0 bases; unmatched junction bases: 9. This CDR3 region has 16 residues. CDR3 sequence: CASSPRGSGASYEQYF. For the CDR3, the DNA is TGTGCCAGCAGCCCTCGAGGTAGCGGGGCCTCCTACGAGCAGTACTTC.

The chain recombines TRBV29-1 with TRBJ2-7; 9 positions match TRBD1. The CDR3 is 12 residues long. Germline-derived CDR1 and CDR2 are SQVTM and ANQGSEA. V dropped 7 bases and J dropped 3; count of bases not matched to a gene: 4. CDR3 amino acids: CSAGTGRYEQYF. The CDR3 DNA is TGCAGCGCCGGGACAGGGCGCTACGAGCAGTACTTC.

The chain couples TRBV19 to TRBJ2-7; 7 nucleotides agree with TRBD2. V was pared by 4 bases and J by 3 bases, with 12 bases of the junction left unmatched. The germline CDR1 and CDR2 sequences are LNHDA and SQIVND (reference sequence). The CDR3 sequence is 16 residues long. As DNA, the CDR3 is TGTGCCAGTAGTAATAGGGCGGGAGACAGATTCTACGAGCAGTACTTC. Residues: CASSNRAGDRFYEQYF.

This clonotype was observed a few times. V and J are TRBV12-3 or TRBV12-4 and TRBJ2-2; 12 bases fit TRBD2. The CDR3 consists of 16 residues. Trimming took 3 bases from V and 6 from J; bases not matched to a gene: 5. In DNA form, the CDR3 reads TGTGCCAGCAGTTTCGCTAGCGGGGGGGCGGCCGGGGAGCTGTTTTTT. It is translated as CASSFASGGAAGELFF.

V usage is TRBV3-1 and J usage is TRBJ2-7; TRBD1 matches at 8 bases. Unmatched junction bases numbered 7, after V lost 1 base and J lost 2 bases. Germline V gene data show CDR1 as LGHDT and CDR2 as YNNKEL (reference sequence). The CDR3 is 16 residues long. In DNA form, the CDR3 reads TGTGCCAGCAGCCAAGGGCGGACAGGGTGGACCTACGAGCAGTACTTC. It specifies CASSQGRTGWTYEQYF.

The chain employs TRBV20-1 and TRBJ2-5; unclear D gene. V was shortened by 1 base and J by 5 bases, with 8 bases between the two germline ends. The CDR3 sequence is 12 residues long. Looked up from germline, CDR1 is DFQATT and CDR2 is SNEGSKA (reference sequence). DNA of the CDR3: TGCAGTGCTAGAGGCCCTGCGGAGACCCAGTACTTC. This translates into CSARGPAETQYF.

V gene TRBV20-1 combines with J gene TRBJ1-1, with D possibly matching TRBD1 (5 bases). The V gene lost 6 bases and the J gene lost 1 base, with 18 bases spanning the gap. The germline V gene has CDR1 DFQATT and CDR2 SNEGSKA (reference sequence). CDR3 length equals 15 residues. CDR3 DNA sequence: TGCAGTGCAAACTGGGGGGGAATAAGGAACACTGAAGCTTTCTTT. Amino acids: CSANWGGIRNTEAFF.

This chain uses TRBV25-1 with TRBJ2-7; tentatively, D is TRBD2 (5 bases). Germline V lookup: CDR1 MGHDK, CDR2 SYGVNS. The CDR3 spans 13 residues. V lost 6 bases, J lost 2 bases, and 11 bases lay in between. The DNA for the CDR3 is TGTGCCAGCAGCGAGGGCTCCCCCTACGAGCAGTACTTC. It encodes CASSEGSPYEQYF.

The chain uses TRBV9 and TRBJ1-2; TRBD1 is a possible D gene (5 bases). Deletions cut 0 bases from V and 6 bases from J, with 6 bases between. CDR3 length equals 12 residues. Germline V CDR1 and CDR2: SGDLS, YYNGEE. CDR3 residues: CASSVGGDGYTF. DNA of the CDR3: TGTGCCAGCAGCGTAGGGGGGGATGGCTACACCTTC.

This chain joins TRBV7-6 and TRBJ2-7; 9 bases are a match to TRBD1. J gave up 6 bases and V 3 bases, and 12 bases lay outside the gene matches. Looked up from germline, CDR1 is SGHVS and CDR2 is FNYEAQ. CDR3 length: 16 residues. CDR3 sequence: CASSFVNTGTGFEQYF. CDR3 nucleotides: TGTGCCAGCAGCTTTGTTAACACCGGGACAGGGTTCGAGCAGTACTTC.

The V call is TRBV5-1, the J call TRBJ2-1; D unresolved. V lost 3 bases and J lost 0, with 10 bases in between. Germline V gives CDR1 SGHRS, CDR2 YFSETQ. The CDR3 loop spans 15 amino acids. The CDR3 DNA follows: TGCGCCAGCAGCTGGGATGGAAGCTCCTACAATGAGCAGTTCTTC. This translates into CASSWDGSSYNEQFF. Drawing the rest from reference TRBV5-1 and TRBJ2-1, the complete variable domain is KAGVTQTPRYLIKTRGQQVTLSCSPISGHRSVSWYQQTPGQGLQFLFEYFSETQRNKGNFPGRFSGRQFSNSRSEMNVSTLELGDSALYLCASSWDGSSYNEQFFGPGTRLTVL.

The chain recombines TRBV5-4 with TRBJ1-2; 9 bases map to TRBD1. The length of the CDR3 is 15 residues. Germline assignment: CDR1 SGHNT and CDR2 YYREEE (reference sequence). The V segment lost 4 bases and the J segment 3 bases; nucleotides outside the gene matches: 7. This CDR3 is CASSGGQGRYYGYTF. The CDR3 coding sequence is TGTGCCAGCAGCGGGGGACAGGGTCGATACTATGGCTACACCTTC.

The V gene is TRBV20-1, the J gene TRBJ1-5, with 7 nucleotides matching TRBD1. V shed 5 bases and J 1 base; nucleotides not matched to a gene: 8. Germline V gives CDR1 DFQATT, CDR2 SNEGSKA (reference sequence). This CDR3 is 15 amino acids long. The CDR3 here is CSAVRTGISNQPQHF. The DNA of the CDR3 is TGCAGTGCTGTCCGGACAGGAATAAGCAATCAGCCCCAGCATTTT.